Listed below are T cell receptor beta chains from one sample, sequenced in a study of cytomegalovirus exposure and HLA in healthy donors. Only in-frame clones appear in the TCRdb table, and some are missing; sequencing was by immunoSEQ multiplex PCR. The sample records 200,000 to 250,000 clones, around 90% being singletons. The specimen was PBMCs. These receptor sequences come from a woman between 18 and 30 years old in good health and CMV-seropositive. CDR3s leave out the opening cysteine and the closing phenylalanine or tryptophan. Each record gives: D gene, J gene, V gene, CDR3 protein. D genes are given only for firm matches.

>-|TRBJ1-5|TRBV18
ASSPPGSDQPQH
>-|TRBJ2-3|TRBV20-1
SAARRDTQY
>-|TRBJ1-5|TRBV27
ASSLRVSNQPQH
>TRBD1|TRBJ1-2|TRBV11-2
ASSPSPGQGNYGYT
>-|TRBJ2-5|TRBV29-1
SVEEAGIQETQY
>-|TRBJ2-3|TRBV7-9
ASRKPGATDTQY
>-|TRBJ2-3|TRBV27
ASSLQGQDTQY
>-|TRBJ1-2|TRBV6-1
ASSETEYYGYT
>-|TRBJ2-1|TRBV28
ASSFWQYNEQF
>-|TRBJ2-2|TRBV6-5
ASSHKNTGELF
>-|TRBJ2-7|TRBV28
ASSVPDRYYEQY
>-|TRBJ2-7|TRBV27
ASSFAGREQY
>TRBD2|TRBJ2-2|TRBV7-2
ASSLASGRVSGELF
>TRBD2|TRBJ2-3|TRBV9
ASSVEGGGLGETDTQY
>-|TRBJ2-7|TRBV6-6
ASSYHPDTYEQY
>TRBD1|TRBJ2-5|TRBV25-1
ASSGRSTGGLETQY
>-|TRBJ2-5|TRBV28
ASSLIGSQY
>TRBD2|TRBJ2-1|TRBV11-1
ASSRLAGRDGEQF
>TRBD1|TRBJ2-1|TRBV30
AWGPGRTGLSYNEQF
>TRBD1|TRBJ1-2|TRBV9
ASSVGDRSNYGYT
>-|TRBJ1-1|TRBV18
ASSPRRELDTEAF
>-|TRBJ2-7|TRBV28
ASSPPRVSSYEQY
>TRBD2|TRBJ2-5|TRBV27
ASSPWTRPQETQY
>-|TRBJ1-6|TRBV5-1
ASSTGNGYNSPLH
>-|TRBJ2-1|TRBV7-8
ASSPPVWRNDYTNEQF
>TRBD2|TRBJ2-7|TRBV27
ASRDSGSYEQY
>TRBD2|TRBJ2-1|TRBV11-2
ASSLELAGVRNEQF
>TRBD2|TRBJ2-3|TRBV7-9
ASSLGTSGSTDTQY
>-|TRBJ2-7|TRBV27
ASSFSGNEQY
>-|TRBJ1-5|TRBV28
ASSHGRGKGQPQH
>-|TRBJ2-3|TRBV2
ASKWSDTQY
>TRBD1|TRBJ2-7|TRBV30
AWSVGTGRFEQY
>-|TRBJ2-2|TRBV19
ATQQSLRSGELF
>-|TRBJ1-1|TRBV20-1
SATGEEAF
>TRBD2|TRBJ2-1|TRBV15
ATSARTSGAYNEQF
>TRBD1|TRBJ1-1|TRBV9
ASEPGTGGQAF
>TRBD1|TRBJ1-1|TRBV4-1
ASSQFRGTDKSEAF
>-|TRBJ1-2|TRBV28
ASTSPRREDGYT
>-|TRBJ1-5|TRBV19
ASSLPRNQYSNQPQH
>-|TRBJ2-1|TRBV27
ASVGGNEQF